This is a list of T cell receptor beta chains from one sample in a study of human T cells and chemical hapten exposure. TCRdb used MiXCR to reprocess the RACE reads, holding one entry per CDR3 protein. The sample lists some 52,000 distinct CDR3 sequences; approximately 10% were seen once. The specimen was whole blood, collected in connection with sensitization to the hapten diphenylcyclopropenone (DPC). Source of these receptors: a woman aged 40 to 55 with alopecia areata. Some clones in this sample may be carry-over from other donors' samples. The CDR3 runs from the conserved cysteine through the conserved F or W. Each record gives: clone size, D gene, J gene, V gene, CDR3 protein, CDR3 DNA. The D gene is left open where the match is weak. Clone size is not always given. Where it is, it says once, few, many or a class for expanded clones.

>few|-|TRBJ1-1|TRBV7-2
CASSLQSSSDTEAFF
TGTGCCAGCAGCCTACAGTCCTCCTCTGACACTGAAGCTTTCTTT
>-|-|TRBJ2-7|TRBV5-1
CASSGDIPYEQYF
TGCGCCAGCAGCGGGGACATTCCCTACGAGCAGTACTTC
>-|-|TRBJ2-5|TRBV29-1
CSVRPDWETQYF
TGCAGCGTTAGGCCGGACTGGGAGACCCAGTACTTC
>many|-|TRBJ1-4|TRBV14
CASSQGFANEKLFF
TGTGCCAGCAGTCAAGGTTTCGCTAATGAAAAACTGTTTTTT
>-|-|TRBJ1-5|TRBV16
CASKGPFSNQPQHF
TGTGCCAGCAAAGGACCGTTCAGCAATCAGCCCCAGCATTTT
>many|TRBD1|TRBJ1-1|TRBV18
CASSPPRGTGGMNTEAFF
TGTGCCAGCTCACCACCGAGAGGGACAGGGGGGATGAACACTGAAGCTTTCTTT
>-|-|TRBJ2-7|TRBV2
CASKERGGLRDEQYF
TGTGCCAGCAAGGAAAGGGGGGGATTGAGGGACGAGCAGTACTTC
>once|-|TRBJ2-3|TRBV27
CASSFFRDSGTDTQYF
TGTGCCAGCAGTTTTTTCAGGGACTCCGGAACAGATACGCAGTATTTT
>few|TRBD2|TRBJ2-2|TRBV7-9
CASSPRTSENTGELFF
TGTGCCAGCAGCCCCCGGACTAGCGAGAACACCGGGGAGCTGTTTTTT
>-|-|TRBJ1-5|TRBV20-1
CSASASNQPQHF
TGCAGTGCCAGCGCCAGCAATCAGCCCCAGCATTTT
>many|-|TRBJ1-4|TRBV4-3
CASSQDRPVTETNEKLFF
TGCGCCAGCAGCCAAGATAGGCCCGTTACAGAAACTAATGAAAAACTGTTTTTT
>few|TRBD1|TRBJ2-2|TRBV7-7
CASSGRQGYGTGELFF
TGTGCCAGCAGCGGACGACAGGGTTATGGCACCGGGGAGCTGTTTTTT
>many|-|TRBJ2-5|TRBV5-1
CASRTDRWGETQYF
TGCGCCAGCAGAACTGACAGGTGGGGAGAGACCCAGTACTTC
>many|-|TRBJ1-5|TRBV12-3/TRBV12-4
CASSSPPQPQHF
TGTGCCAGCAGCTCCCCTCCTCAGCCCCAGCATTTT
>few|-|TRBJ2-7|TRBV10-3
CAISQGGDYSYEQYF
TGTGCCATCAGCCAGGGGGGGGACTACTCCTACGAGCAGTACTTC
>many|TRBD1|TRBJ1-2|TRBV4-3
CASSPGSGGFYGYTF
TGCGCCAGCAGCCCTGGGTCAGGGGGCTTCTATGGCTACACCTTC
>many|-|TRBJ2-7|TRBV3-1
CASSQVRQGLSYEQYF
TGTGCCAGCAGCCAAGTCCGTCAGGGCCTCTCCTACGAGCAGTACTTC
>-|-|TRBJ1-1|TRBV30
CACLVEGNTEAFF
TGTGCCTGCCTAGTGGAGGGGAACACTGAAGCTTTCTTT
>many|TRBD2|TRBJ2-5|TRBV2
CASRISGGDQETQYF
TGTGCCAGCAGGATTAGCGGGGGTGACCAAGAGACCCAGTACTTC
>-|-|TRBJ1-4|TRBV6-2/TRBV6-3
CASSSGDERLFF
TGTGCCAGCAGTTCAGGGGATGAGAGACTGTTTTTT
>many|-|TRBJ2-3|TRBV28
CASSLMDTQYF
TGTGCCAGCAGTTTGATGGATACGCAGTATTTT
>-|-|TRBJ2-5|TRBV3-1
CASSPTSAETQYF
TGTGCCAGCAGCCCAACTAGTGCCGAGACCCAGTACTTC
>-|-|TRBJ2-7|TRBV11-2
CASSLGHYLASTNYEQYF
TGTGCCAGCAGCTTAGGTCACTACCTAGCGAGTACGAACTACGAGCAGTACTTC
>-|TRBD1|TRBJ2-7|TRBV5-1
CASSENSGTGGSEQYF
TGCGCCAGCAGCGAAAACTCTGGGACAGGGGGCAGCGAGCAGTACTTC
>many|-|TRBJ1-1|TRBV6-5
CASRRQGTEAFF
TGTGCCAGCCGAAGGCAGGGCACTGAAGCTTTCTTT
>many|-|TRBJ1-4|TRBV7-9
CASSPGATNEKLFF
TGTGCCAGCAGCCCAGGGGCAACTAATGAAAAACTGTTTTTT
>-|-|TRBJ2-3|TRBV7-2
CASSLGVDTQYF
TGTGCCAGCAGCTTAGGGGTGGATACGCAGTATTTT
>-|TRBD2|TRBJ2-7|TRBV28
CASIPSAGGRYEQYF
TGTGCCAGCATTCCCTCGGCGGGGGGGCGGTACGAGCAGTACTTC
>few|TRBD1|TRBJ2-1|TRBV6-5
CATALGQSNEQFF
TGTGCCACCGCGCTGGGACAGTCCAATGAGCAGTTCTTC
>few|TRBD1|TRBJ1-5|TRBV20-1
CSAKPGQGGQPQHF
TGCAGTGCGAAACCGGGACAGGGGGGGCAGCCCCAGCATTTT
>-|-|TRBJ2-7|TRBV3-1
CASSQVVREQYF
TGTGCCAGCAGCCAAGTAGTGCGGGAGCAGTACTTC
>many|-|TRBJ1-1|TRBV28
CASSPPRRGATEAFF
TGTGCCAGCAGTCCCCCCCGTCGGGGCGCCACTGAAGCTTTCTTT
>many|-|TRBJ1-6|TRBV6-5
CASSYSRQFYNSPLHF
TGTGCCAGCAGTTACTCGAGACAGTTCTATAATTCACCCCTCCACTTT
>-|-|TRBJ2-5|TRBV19
CASSPTTVAQETQYF
TGTGCCAGTAGCCCCACGACAGTGGCTCAAGAGACCCAGTACTTC
>many|-|TRBJ1-1|TRBV6-2/TRBV6-3
CASSYIGGAGEAFF
TGTGCCAGCAGTTACATAGGAGGGGCGGGTGAAGCTTTCTTT
>many|-|TRBJ1-3|TRBV29-1
CSVLDQKSGNTIYF
TGCAGCGTATTAGATCAGAAGTCTGGAAACACCATATATTTT
>many|-|TRBJ1-4|TRBV29-1
CSVEVNEKLFF
TGCAGCGTTGAAGTGAATGAAAAACTGTTTTTT
>-|-|TRBJ1-1|TRBV20-1
CSARSRTLAPGGTEAFF
TGCAGTGCTAGATCAAGAACCTTAGCCCCGGGGGGCACTGAAGCTTTCTTT
>-|TRBD2|TRBJ2-5|TRBV5-5
CASSLSQREFLETQYF
TGTGCCAGCAGCTTGTCCCAGCGGGAGTTTCTGGAGACCCAGTACTTC
>-|-|TRBJ1-4|TRBV2
CASRDPGRAAEKLFF
TGTGCCAGCAGGGACCCCGGGAGGGCAGCGGAAAAACTGTTTTTT
>-|TRBD1|TRBJ1-5|TRBV7-8
CASSRDRDQPQHF
TGTGCCAGCAGCCGGGACAGGGATCAGCCCCAGCATTTT
>-|-|TRBJ1-2|TRBV6-5
CASSYSWDRRGSYTF
TGTGCCAGCAGTTACTCGTGGGACCGCCGCGGTAGCTACACCTTC
>few|-|TRBJ2-3|TRBV5-1
CASSLAWGASTDTQYF
TGCGCCAGCAGCTTGGCTTGGGGGGCCAGCACAGATACGCAGTATTTT
>many|-|TRBJ2-1|TRBV3-1
CASSQDTGSRGGEQFF
TGTGCCAGCAGCCAAGATACGGGATCTAGGGGCGGTGAGCAGTTCTTC
>-|-|TRBJ1-1|TRBV7-9
CASSPEPYSEAFF
TGTGCCAGCAGCCCTGAGCCCTATAGTGAAGCTTTCTTT
>few|-|TRBJ1-2|TRBV5-1
CASSAANLEGGYTF
TGCGCCAGCAGCGCGGCTAATCTGGAAGGGGGCTACACCTTC
>many|TRBD2|TRBJ2-3|TRBV3-1
CASSQGAGGSADTQYF
TGTGCCAGCAGCCAAGGGGCCGGCGGGAGTGCAGATACGCAGTATTTT
>many|-|TRBJ2-3|TRBV7-9
CASSGTYGLLTDTQYF
TGTGCCAGCAGCGGCACCTACGGGCTCCTCACAGATACGCAGTATTTT
>many|-|TRBJ1-4|TRBV6-5
CASSPHSATNEKLFF
TGTGCCAGCAGTCCCCACAGCGCAACTAATGAAAAACTGTTTTTT
>-|-|TRBJ2-4|TRBV7-2
CASSPQGANIQYF
TGTGCCAGCAGCCCCCAAGGGGCAAACATTCAGTACTTC
>-|TRBD2|TRBJ2-1|TRBV5-1
CASSLSGSWDEQFF
TGCGCCAGCAGCCTTAGCGGGAGTTGGGATGAGCAGTTCTTC
>few|-|TRBJ1-2|TRBV13
CASSAGAGANYGYTF
TGTGCCAGCAGCGCGGGGGCCGGAGCTAACTATGGCTACACCTTC
>-|-|TRBJ2-5|TRBV10-3
CAISERLQETQYF
TGTGCCATCAGTGAAAGGCTCCAAGAGACCCAGTACTTC
>-|-|TRBJ2-7|TRBV20-1
CSATERGDEQYF
TGCAGTGCTACTGAAAGGGGGGACGAGCAGTACTTC
>few|TRBD1|TRBJ1-6|TRBV20-1
CSARDGTGNNSPLHF
TGCAGTGCTAGAGATGGGACAGGCAATAATTCACCCCTCCACTTT
>few|-|TRBJ2-5|TRBV4-1
CASSQDGVEYETQYF
TGCGCCAGCAGCCAAGATGGGGTTGAGTATGAGACCCAGTACTTC
>once|-|TRBJ2-1|TRBV3-1
CASSQVDRAYNEQFF
TGTGCCAGCAGCCAAGTGGACAGAGCTTACAATGAGCAGTTCTTC
>many|-|TRBJ2-1|TRBV11-2
CASSLERGENEQFF
TGTGCCAGCAGCTTAGAGCGAGGAGAGAATGAGCAGTTCTTC
>many|TRBD2|TRBJ2-1|TRBV9
CASSPTSGSSYNEQFF
TGTGCCAGCAGCCCTACGAGCGGGAGCTCCTACAATGAGCAGTTCTTC
>few|-|TRBJ1-2|TRBV29-1
CSVAQSYGYTF
TGCAGCGTTGCACAGAGCTATGGCTACACCTTC